The rows below give T cell receptor beta chains drawn from one sample of a study of vaccination and CD4 T cells after COVID-19. TCRdb re-called the PCR reads through MiXCR, storing one row per CDR3 protein. The sample includes about 20,000 distinct CDR3 sequences, about 52% seen only once; the top ten take around 7.4%. No antigens are known for them. The sequenced material came from CD4+ T cells from blood, cultured in vitro. These receptors came from a human donor who had recovered from COVID-19. Both conserved end residues are part of each CDR3. Fields, in order: clone size, D gene, V gene, J gene, CDR3 DNA, CDR3 protein. The D gene is left open where the match is weak. The listing skips clone size in some rows; elsewhere it reads once, few, many or a size class.

once	TRBD1	TRBV7-9	TRBJ2-7	TGTGCCAGCAGCCACGATACAGGGGAGCGGATCTACGAGCAGTACTTC	CASSHDTGERIYEQYF
few	-	TRBV20-1	TRBJ2-4	TGCAGTGCTAGTCTTCGGGGCAGGGCCAAAAACATTCAGTACTTC	CSASLRGRAKNIQYF
-	TRBD2	TRBV29-1	TRBJ2-5	TGCAGCGGGGGGACTAGCGGACAAGAGACCCAGTACTTC	CSGGTSGQETQYF
-	TRBD1	TRBV6-5	TRBJ2-5	TGTGCCAGCAGTTACTCGACCGGGACAGGGGCCAAAACCTTCGGAGAGACCCAGTACTTC	CASSYSTGTGAKTFGETQYF
-	TRBD1	TRBV12-3/TRBV12-4	TRBJ1-4	TGTGCCAGCAGTCGGACAGGGAGAACCTCTGAAAAACTGTTTTTT	CASSRTGRTSEKLFF
few	TRBD1	TRBV6-2/TRBV6-3	TRBJ1-1	TGTGCCGCAGGACAGGCGAGGAACACTGAAGCTTTCTTT	CAAGQARNTEAFF
-	-	TRBV18	TRBJ2-1	TGTGCCAGCTCATTGACAGACTACAATGAGCAGTTCTTC	CASSLTDYNEQFF
-	TRBD1	TRBV10-3	TRBJ1-2	TGTGCCAGCCGACTGGACAGGGATGGTGGCTACACCTTC	CASRLDRDGGYTF
-	-	TRBV20-1	TRBJ2-7	TGCAGTGCTAGAGATAAGCAACCTTTGACTAGTCCCTCCTTCTACGAGCAGTACTTC	CSARDKQPLTSPSFYEQYF
once	-	TRBV5-4	TRBJ1-6	TGTGCCAGCAGCCCCACGACTAGTAATTCACCCCTCCACTTT	CASSPTTSNSPLHF
few	-	TRBV20-1	TRBJ1-2	TGCTCTAGAAGGTCCTCATCGGGCGGCTACACCTTC	CSRRSSSGGYTF
-	TRBD2	TRBV27	TRBJ2-7	TGTGCCAGCAGTTTAAGCGGGGGCCCCTCCTACGAGCAGTACTTC	CASSLSGGPSYEQYF
-	TRBD2	TRBV11-2	TRBJ2-5	TGTGCCAGCAGCTTATCACTAGCGGGAGGGCGGGAGACCCAGTACTTC	CASSLSLAGGRETQYF
-	-	TRBV7-2	TRBJ2-7	TGTGCCAGCAGCCGAACAGGGATCCGGTCCTACGAGCAGTACTTC	CASSRTGIRSYEQYF
once	-	TRBV7-2	TRBJ2-3	TGTGCCAGCAGCTTACAGGCAGGGATCGCAGATACGCAGTATTTT	CASSLQAGIADTQYF
-	-	TRBV6-1	TRBJ2-6	TGTGCCAGCGCGTCGTCGTACGGGGCCAACGTCCTGACTTTC	CASASSYGANVLTF
-	-	TRBV20-1	TRBJ2-7	TGCAGTGCTTTCCAACAGAGCTCCTACGAGCAGTACTTC	CSAFQQSSYEQYF
few	-	TRBV6-7	TRBJ2-2	TGTGCCAGCAGCCGGGGGGACAGGCCTATGGGAACGAACACCGGGGAGCTGTTTTTT	CASSRGDRPMGTNTGELFF
once	TRBD2	TRBV11-3	TRBJ2-5	TGTGCCAGCAGCTTAGTGGTGGGGGGGTACCAAGAGACCCAGTACTTC	CASSLVVGGYQETQYF
-	TRBD1	TRBV19	TRBJ2-7	TGTGCCAGTAGTATGCCTTGGGACAGGGTAAACTACGAGCAGTACTTC	CASSMPWDRVNYEQYF
-	TRBD2	TRBV7-6	TRBJ2-2	TGTGCCAGCAGCTTAGCGCCTCAGCGGGAGATTGACGGGGAGCTGTTTTTT	CASSLAPQREIDGELFF
-	-	TRBV12-3/TRBV12-4	TRBJ1-1	TGTGCCAGCAGTTCCTGGGACGCCGTGAACACTGAAGCTTTCTTT	CASSSWDAVNTEAFF
-	TRBD2	TRBV6-2/TRBV6-3	TRBJ2-5	TGTGCCAGCAGGGACCGACTAGCGGGGGGGCAAGAGACCCAGTACTTC	CASRDRLAGGQETQYF
-	TRBD1	TRBV19	TRBJ2-2	TGTGCCAATAGTAGGGGACAGGGTTACACCGGGGAGCTGTTTTTT	CANSRGQGYTGELFF
-	-	TRBV21-1	TRBJ2-1	TGTGCCAGCAGCAACTTAAGCGGGATCCATGAGCAGTTCTTC	CASSNLSGIHEQFF
-	TRBD1	TRBV6-1	TRBJ1-5	TGTGCCAGTCAACGGGACAGTAATCAGCCCCAGCATTTT	CASQRDSNQPQHF
-	TRBD2	TRBV6-1	TRBJ2-5	TGTGCCAGCACCTTAGCGGGGACCCAAGAGACCCAGTACTTC	CASTLAGTQETQYF
-	TRBD1	TRBV2	TRBJ2-7	TGTGCCAGCAGTGAGGACAGGCGTTACGAGCAGTACTTC	CASSEDRRYEQYF
few	-	TRBV7-2	TRBJ1-2	TGTGCCAGCAGCTTAGAGGGCGGGGTGGGTAAGGGCTACACCTTC	CASSLEGGVGKGYTF
-	-	TRBV29-1	TRBJ1-1	TGCAGCGGCGACAGATTGAACACTGAAGCTTTCTTT	CSGDRLNTEAFF
-	-	TRBV6-1	TRBJ2-2	TGTGCCAGCAGCCCACCCCCGGGTCTCAGAGTCCCGAACACCGGGGAGCTGTTTTTT	CASSPPPGLRVPNTGELFF
-	-	TRBV12-3/TRBV12-4	TRBJ1-6	TGTGCCAGCAGCCCGACCGATAATTCACCCCTCCACTTT	CASSPTDNSPLHF
-	-	TRBV6-1	TRBJ1-6	TGTGCCAGCAGTCCTGTACCCCTCCACTTT	CASSPVPLHF
few	-	TRBV20-1	TRBJ1-1	TGCAGTGCTCCCCTAAACACTGAAGCTTTCTTT	CSAPLNTEAFF
-	-	TRBV7-2	TRBJ2-5	TGTGCCAGCAGCCCCACTCCCCACGGGGCCCAGTACTTC	CASSPTPHGAQYF
-	-	TRBV5-1	TRBJ2-1	TGCGCCAGCAGCTTGGACGCCCAGACTATAAACTATGAGCAGTTCTTC	CASSLDAQTINYEQFF
-	TRBD1	TRBV2	TRBJ1-1	TGTGCCAGCAGTTACAATCGGGACAGGCCAAACACTGAAGCTTTCTTT	CASSYNRDRPNTEAFF
few	-	TRBV19	TRBJ1-5	TGTGCCAGTAGTATCCAAGGTAGCAATCAGCCCCAGCATTTT	CASSIQGSNQPQHF
-	TRBD1	TRBV19	TRBJ2-7	TGTGCCAGTAGTGCCTTGACAGGGTACGAGCAGTACTTC	CASSALTGYEQYF
-	TRBD1	TRBV30	TRBJ1-1	TGTGCCTGGAGTAAACAGGGGGCCCTGAACACTGAAGCTTTCTTT	CAWSKQGALNTEAFF
once	-	TRBV7-9	TRBJ2-2	TGTGCCAGCAGCTTTGGGATGTACACCGGGGAGCTGTTTTTT	CASSFGMYTGELFF
-	-	TRBV12-3/TRBV12-4	TRBJ1-6	TGTGCCAGCAGTTTCGACAGGTCCAATTCACCCCTCCACTTT	CASSFDRSNSPLHF
-	-	TRBV6-2/TRBV6-3	TRBJ2-2	TGTGCCAGCAGGGGTCCGGGGGCCAACACCGGGGAGCTGTTTTTT	CASRGPGANTGELFF
-	-	TRBV12-3/TRBV12-4	TRBJ2-5	TGTGCCAGCAGTCCCGGGCTCCAGACCCAGTACTTC	CASSPGLQTQYF
once	-	TRBV28	TRBJ1-2	TGTGCCAGCAGTTTTCAGGGGCACTATGGCTACACCTTC	CASSFQGHYGYTF
-	TRBD1	TRBV27	TRBJ1-4	TGTGCCAGCAGTACCCGACAGGGGGGTAGGGAAAAACTGTTTTTT	CASSTRQGGREKLFF
-	TRBD1	TRBV12-3/TRBV12-4	TRBJ1-2	TGTGCCAGCAGGGACAGGGGGAGTCTCAACTATGGCTACACCTTC	CASRDRGSLNYGYTF
-	-	TRBV20-1	TRBJ2-1	TGCAGTGCTAATGGGGTTGTCAATGAGCAGTTCTTC	CSANGVVNEQFF
few	TRBD2	TRBV7-9	TRBJ2-5	TGTGCCAGCAGCTTAGATGTGGCGGGAGGGGCACAAGAGACCCAGTACTTC	CASSLDVAGGAQETQYF
few	-	TRBV20-1	TRBJ1-2	TGCAGTGCTAGGTACGCCTCGAAGAGGGCCTACACCTTC	CSARYASKRAYTF
-	-	TRBV7-2	TRBJ1-2	TGTGCCAGCAGCCTGGGACACTCCTATGGCTACACCTTC	CASSLGHSYGYTF
-	-	TRBV20-1	TRBJ1-1	TGCAGTGCTAGACCCGGGATGTACACTGAAGCTTTCTTT	CSARPGMYTEAFF
-	TRBD1	TRBV20-1	TRBJ2-1	TGCAGTGCTACGCAACCGGGACAGGGGTGGGAGGAGCAGTTCTTC	CSATQPGQGWEEQFF
-	TRBD1	TRBV5-1	TRBJ1-2	TGCGCCAGCAGCCTATGGGACAGCCAGCCCTATGGCTACACCTTC	CASSLWDSQPYGYTF
-	TRBD2	TRBV28	TRBJ2-1	TGTGCCAGCAAAACTAGCGGGAGATACAATGAGCAGTTCTTC	CASKTSGRYNEQFF